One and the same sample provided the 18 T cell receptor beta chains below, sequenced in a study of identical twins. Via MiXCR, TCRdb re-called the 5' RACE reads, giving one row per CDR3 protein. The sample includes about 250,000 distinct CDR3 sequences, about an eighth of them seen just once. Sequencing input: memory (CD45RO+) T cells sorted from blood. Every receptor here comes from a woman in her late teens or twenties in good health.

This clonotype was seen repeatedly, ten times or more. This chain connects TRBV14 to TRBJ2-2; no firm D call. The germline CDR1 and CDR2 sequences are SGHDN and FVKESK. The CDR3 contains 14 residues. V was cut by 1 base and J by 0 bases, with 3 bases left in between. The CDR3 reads CASSQGANTGELFF. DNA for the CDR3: TGTGCCAGCAGCCAAGGCGCGAACACCGGGGAGCTGTTTTTT.

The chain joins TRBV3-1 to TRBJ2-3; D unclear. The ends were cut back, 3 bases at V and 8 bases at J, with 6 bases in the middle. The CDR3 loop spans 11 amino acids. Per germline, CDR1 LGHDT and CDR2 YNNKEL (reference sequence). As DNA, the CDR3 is TGTGCCAGCAGCCATAGCCTTACGCAGTATTTT. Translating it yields CASSHSLTQYF.

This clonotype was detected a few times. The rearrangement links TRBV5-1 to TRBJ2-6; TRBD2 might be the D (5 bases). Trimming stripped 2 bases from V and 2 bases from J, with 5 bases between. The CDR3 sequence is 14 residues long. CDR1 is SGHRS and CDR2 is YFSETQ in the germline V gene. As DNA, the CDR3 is TGCGCCAGCAGCTTCGGGACTGGGGCCAACGTCCTGACTTTC. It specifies CASSFGTGANVLTF.

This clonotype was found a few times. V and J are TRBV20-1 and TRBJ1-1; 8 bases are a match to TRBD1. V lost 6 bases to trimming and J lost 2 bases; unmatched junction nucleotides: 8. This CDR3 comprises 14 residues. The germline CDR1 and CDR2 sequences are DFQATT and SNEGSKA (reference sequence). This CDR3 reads CSALRTGSNTEAFF. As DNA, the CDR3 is TGCAGTGCCCTTAGGACAGGGTCTAACACTGAAGCTTTCTTT.

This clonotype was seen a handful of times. CDR3 sequence (DNA): TGTGCCAGCAGTCCGGGACTAGCGGGGGGGCGGGATGAGCAGTTCTTC. Protein sequence: CASSPGLAGGRDEQFF. The rearrangement links TRBV12-3 or TRBV12-4 to TRBJ2-1; 16 bases are a match to TRBD2. This CDR3 contains 16 residues. V shed 5 bases and J 8 bases; nucleotides not matched to a gene: 6.

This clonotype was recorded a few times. CDR3 residues: CASSYTYKDTEAFF. CDR3 DNA: TGTGCCAGCAGTTACACCTACAAGGACACTGAAGCTTTCTTT. This chain joins TRBV6-5 and TRBJ1-1; no clear D. Trimming cost V 2 bases and J 3 bases, with 10 bases left between them. CDR1 is MNHEY and CDR2 is SVGAGI in the germline V gene. There are 14 residues in the CDR3.

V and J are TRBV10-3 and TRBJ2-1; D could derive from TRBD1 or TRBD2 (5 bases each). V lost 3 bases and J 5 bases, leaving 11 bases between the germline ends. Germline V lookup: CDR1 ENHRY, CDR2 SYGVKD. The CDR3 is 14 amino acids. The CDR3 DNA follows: TGTGCCATCAGTGACAGGGAGAGGGACAATGAGCAGTTCTTC. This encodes CAISDRERDNEQFF.

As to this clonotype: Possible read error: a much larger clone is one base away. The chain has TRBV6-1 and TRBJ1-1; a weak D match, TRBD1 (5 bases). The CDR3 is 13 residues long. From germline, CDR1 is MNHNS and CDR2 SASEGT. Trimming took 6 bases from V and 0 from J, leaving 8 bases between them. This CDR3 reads CASRRQMNTEAFF. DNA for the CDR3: TGTGCCAGCAGAAGACAGATGAACACTGAAGCTTTCTTT.

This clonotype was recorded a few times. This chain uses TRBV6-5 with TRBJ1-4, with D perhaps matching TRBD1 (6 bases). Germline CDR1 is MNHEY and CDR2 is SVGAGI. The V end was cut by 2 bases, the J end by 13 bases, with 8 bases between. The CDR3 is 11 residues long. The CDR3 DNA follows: TGTGCCAGCAGTTACGCGGGGGCACTGTTTTTT. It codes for CASSYAGALFF.

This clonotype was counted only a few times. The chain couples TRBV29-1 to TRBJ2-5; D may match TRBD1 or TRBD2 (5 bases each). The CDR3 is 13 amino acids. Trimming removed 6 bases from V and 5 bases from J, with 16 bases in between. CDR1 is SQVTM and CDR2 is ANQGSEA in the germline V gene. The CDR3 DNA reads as TGCAGCGTCCTCCCCGGGACCTCGGAGACCCAGTACTTC. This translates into CSVLPGTSETQYF. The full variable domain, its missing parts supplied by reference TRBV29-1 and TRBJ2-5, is SAVISQKPSRDICQRGTSLTIQCQVDSQVTMMFWYRQQPGQSLTLIATANQGSEATYESGFVIDKFPISRPNLTFSTLTVSNMSPEDSSIYLCSVLPGTSETQYFGPGTRLLVL.

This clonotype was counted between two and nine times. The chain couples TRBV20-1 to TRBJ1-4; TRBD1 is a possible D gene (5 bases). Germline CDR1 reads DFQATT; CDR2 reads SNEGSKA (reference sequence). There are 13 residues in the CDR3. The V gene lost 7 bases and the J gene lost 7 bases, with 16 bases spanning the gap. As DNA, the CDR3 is TGCAGTGTCCACAGGTCATCGTCTGAAAAACTGTTTTTT. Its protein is CSVHRSSSEKLFF.

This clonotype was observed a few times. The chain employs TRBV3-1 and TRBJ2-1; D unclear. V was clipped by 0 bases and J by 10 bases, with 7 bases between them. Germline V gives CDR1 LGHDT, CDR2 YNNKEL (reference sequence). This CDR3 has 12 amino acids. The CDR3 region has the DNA TGTGCCAGCAGCCAAGACCTGGTCGAGCAGTTCTTC. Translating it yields CASSQDLVEQFF.

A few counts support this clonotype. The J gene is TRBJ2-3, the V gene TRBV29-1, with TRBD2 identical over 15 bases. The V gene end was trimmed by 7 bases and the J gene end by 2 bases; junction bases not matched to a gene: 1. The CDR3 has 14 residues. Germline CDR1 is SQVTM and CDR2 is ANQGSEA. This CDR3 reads CSGTSGGATDTQYF. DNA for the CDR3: TGCAGCGGGACTAGCGGGGGGGCCACAGATACGCAGTATTTT.

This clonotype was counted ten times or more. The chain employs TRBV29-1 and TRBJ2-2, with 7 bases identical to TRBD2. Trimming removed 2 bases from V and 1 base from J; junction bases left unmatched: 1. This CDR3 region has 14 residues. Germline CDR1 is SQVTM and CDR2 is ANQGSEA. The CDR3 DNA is TGCAGCGTTGAACGCGGGGGGAACACCGGGGAGCTGTTTTTT. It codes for CSVERGGNTGELFF.

This CDR3 is CASSQDGDGTPYEQYF. The DNA for the CDR3 is TGTGCCAGCAGCCAAGATGGGGACGGAACCCCCTACGAGCAGTACTTC. V and J are TRBV4-2 and TRBJ2-7; D possibly matches TRBD1 or TRBD2 (5 bases each). V lost 0 bases, J lost 2 bases, and 14 bases lay in between. In germline, CDR1 is LGHNA, CDR2 YNFKEQ. The CDR3 consists of 16 residues.

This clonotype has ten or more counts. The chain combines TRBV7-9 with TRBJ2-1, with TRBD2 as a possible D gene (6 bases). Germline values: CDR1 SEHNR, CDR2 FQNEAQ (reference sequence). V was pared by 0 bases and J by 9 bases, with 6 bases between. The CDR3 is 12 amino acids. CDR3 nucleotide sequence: TGTGCCAGCAGCTTAGCGGGAGGTGAGCAGTTCTTC. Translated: CASSLAGGEQFF.

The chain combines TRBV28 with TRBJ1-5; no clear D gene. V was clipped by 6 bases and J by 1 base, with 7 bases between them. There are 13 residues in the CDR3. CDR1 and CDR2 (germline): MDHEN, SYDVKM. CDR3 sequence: CASRRGSNQPQHF. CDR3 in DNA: TGTGCCAGCAGGCGTGGGAGCAATCAGCCCCAGCATTTT.

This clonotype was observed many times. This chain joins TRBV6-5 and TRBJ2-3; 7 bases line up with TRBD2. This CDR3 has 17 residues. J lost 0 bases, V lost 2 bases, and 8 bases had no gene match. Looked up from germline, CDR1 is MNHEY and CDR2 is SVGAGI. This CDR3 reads CASSYGLLADSTDTQYF. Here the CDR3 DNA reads TGTGCCAGCAGTTACGGCTTGCTAGCGGATAGCACAGATACGCAGTATTTT.